Below, one T cell receptor beta chain is given with its context. Its antigen is unknown. 5'-RACE, quantitative and with molecular barcodes, yielded the TCR beta libraries. In TCRdb, the 5' RACE reads were re-called with MiXCR into one record per CDR3 protein. The data contain some 140,000 distinct CDR3 sequences, about 7% of them seen just once; the ten biggest clones take up 9.5% to 15%. The CDR3 is made up of 16 amino acids. V dropped 5 bases and J dropped 4 bases, with 17 bases sitting between them. The sample is drawn from a study of CD8 T cells in ankylosing spondylitis. Overall study results and limits: Characteristic, it appeared, of ankylosing spondylitis blood was a TCR beta motif of about eight highly homologous variants. Previously reported in reactive arthritis synovial fluid and blood were some of the motif variants. Disease-linked clones were found to be CD8+ and relatively rare in peripheral blood.

Sequenced input: blood, either unsorted or a sorted T cell fraction (not recorded which). This chain links TRBV12-3 or TRBV12-4 with TRBJ1-4, with a weak D call TRBD1 (6 bases). This TCR came from a female donor with ankylosing spondylitis or in good health (not recorded which). As DNA, the CDR3 is TGTGCCAGCAGTCCACCATGGGGGGCTCTTAATGAAAAACTGTTTTTT. This gives the protein CASSPPWGALNEKLFF.